This TCR beta chain is from a study of cytomegalovirus exposure and HLA in healthy donors. PCR primers comprised 60 Vbeta and 13 Jbeta primers. Data came from immunoSEQ multiplex PCR; TCRdb stores just in-frame clones and leaves some out. The data hold 95,000 to 100,000 clones, with approximately 85% observed a single time. The V gene end was trimmed by 1 base and the J gene end by 2 bases; junction bases not matched to a gene: 5. The CDR3 is made up of 16 amino acids. CDR1 is SGHVS and CDR2 is FNYEAQ in the germline V gene. The chain couples TRBV7-6 to TRBJ2-1, with 7 nucleotides matching TRBD1. The sample comprised PBMCs. The TCR sequence derives from a young man in good health and CMV-seronegative. The chain's CDR3 is CASSLVRTGTYNEQFF. The CDR3 nucleotides are TGTGCCAGCAGCTTAGTGAGGACAGGAACCTACAATGAGCAGTTCTTC.